What follows are 29 T cell receptor beta chains derived from one specimen sequenced in a study of T-cell memory formation after mild COVID-19. TCRdb redid the calling of the 5' RACE reads with MiXCR, one entry per CDR3 protein. Counted here are 250,000 to 300,000 distinct CDR3 sequences, about 17% occurring once; the ten biggest clones make up around 23%. Material: PBMCs or a T cell subset sorted from them (not recorded which). The receptors originated from a man aged 18 to 30 who had mild COVID-19 (a few samples of this study predate the infection). Cell type and time point are not known.

This clonotype was detected a few times. The J gene is TRBJ2-7, the V gene TRBV6-5, with 8 bases lining up with TRBD1. This CDR3 spans 15 amino acids. Trimming cost V 6 bases and J 0 bases; bases outside gene matches: 7. Germline V gives CDR1 MNHEY, CDR2 SVGAGI. CDR3 sequence: CASRLRDRYSYEQYF. The CDR3 bases are TGTGCCAGCAGACTCCGGGACAGGTACTCCTACGAGCAGTACTTC.

This clonotype has only a few counts. This sequence joins TRBV7-6 and TRBJ2-5; no clear D. The ends were cut back, 2 bases at V and 3 bases at J, with 13 bases in the middle. Looked up from germline, CDR1 is SGHVS and CDR2 is FNYEAQ. The CDR3 length is 15 residues. CDR3 sequence reads: CASSLNTLRKETQYF. The CDR3 region has the DNA TGTGCCAGCAGCTTAAACACTCTCCGGAAAGAGACCCAGTACTTC.

This clonotype was observed many times. This rearrangement joins TRBV27 to TRBJ2-5; TRBD1 agrees at 8 bases. The trim removed 5 bases at V and 12 bases at J, leaving 11 bases unmatched. The CDR3 is 13 residues long. Germline assignment: CDR1 MNHEY and CDR2 SMNVEV (reference sequence). The CDR3 is CASSDGTGPWKYF. The DNA of the CDR3 is TGTGCCAGCAGTGATGGGACAGGCCCTTGGAAGTACTTC.

This rearrangement joins TRBV7-2 to TRBJ2-1; 13 nucleotides agree with TRBD2. The V gene's germline CDR1 is SGHTA and CDR2 FQGNSA. With V trimmed by 6 bases and J by 7 bases, 6 bases remained unmatched. CDR3 length: 15 residues. The CDR3 bases are TGTGCCAGCAGTTCACTAGCGGGGGGGTGGAATGAGCAGTTCTTC. This translates into CASSSLAGGWNEQFF. Full variable domain (remainder filled in from reference TRBV7-2 and TRBJ2-1): GAGVSQSPSNKVTEKGKDVELRCDPISGHTALYWYRQSLGQGLEFLIYFQGNSAPDKSGLPSDRFSAERTGGSVSTLTIQRTQQEDSAVYLCASSSLAGGWNEQFFGPGTRLTVL.

The chain recombines TRBV2 with TRBJ1-1; D is uncertain. The V gene lost 3 bases and the J gene lost 5 bases, with 7 bases spanning the gap. Germline V gene data show CDR1 as SNHLY and CDR2 as FYNNEI. The CDR3 has 12 residues. In DNA, the CDR3 is TGTGCCAGCAGTGACCCGGGGACTGAAGCTTTCTTT. Protein sequence: CASSDPGTEAFF.

This clonotype was counted a few times. The genes are TRBV20-1 and TRBJ2-5, with 8 bases identical to TRBD2. The V gene's germline CDR1 is DFQATT and CDR2 SNEGSKA (reference sequence). The CDR3 totals 15 residues. Germline trimming cut 5 bases from V and 5 bases from J; bases unmatched to any gene: 13. The CDR3 reads CSALRGGSASETQYF. CDR3 sequence (DNA): TGCAGTGCTCTCCGGGGGGGGTCGGCGAGCGAGACCCAGTACTTC.

The V and J genes are TRBV29-1 and TRBJ1-2, with TRBD1 as a possible D gene (5 bases). This CDR3 contains 14 residues. With 3 bases removed from V and 0 bases from J, the gap between germline ends came to 11 bases. The germline CDR1 and CDR2 sequences are SQVTM and ANQGSEA. CDR3 nucleotides: TGCAGCGTTGACCCCGGGACCGCTAACTATGGCTACACCTTC. Amino acids: CSVDPGTANYGYTF.

This clonotype was counted only a few times. The chain recombines TRBV5-4 with TRBJ2-5; 14 bases are a match to TRBD2. The CDR3 sequence is 15 residues long. Per the germline V gene, CDR1 is SGHNT and CDR2 is YYREEE (reference sequence). V gave up 7 bases and J gave up 3 bases; unmatched junction bases: 5. The CDR3 region has the DNA TGTGCCAGCGCGGAGGGACTAGCGGGGGAAGAGACCCAGTACTTC. Protein sequence: CASAEGLAGEETQYF.

The sample holds a few counts of this clonotype. The chain has TRBV28 and TRBJ1-4, with D perhaps matching TRBD1 (5 bases). CDR3 length: 16 residues. Deletions cut 4 bases from V and 10 bases from J, with 22 bases between. The germline CDR1 and CDR2 sequences are MDHEN and SYDVKM. CDR3 loop: CASSSGRQGVLVKLFF. CDR3 bases: TGTGCCAGCAGTTCCGGAAGGCAGGGCGTATTGGTAAAACTGTTTTTT. Full variable domain (rest looked up from reference TRBV28 and TRBJ1-4): DVKVTQSSRYLVKRTGEKVFLECVQDMDHENMFWYRQDPGLGLRLIYFSYDVKMKEKGDIPEGYSVSREKKERFSLILESASTNQTSMYLCASSSGRQGVLVKLFFGSGTQLSVL.

The chain links TRBV7-8 to TRBJ1-1; TRBD1 matches 7 bases. Germline V gene lookup returns CDR1 SGHVS and CDR2 FQNEAQ. The V gene end was trimmed by 4 bases and the J gene end by 3 bases; junction bases not matched to a gene: 2. The CDR3 covers 13 residues. The CDR3 is CASSSDRDTEAFF. CDR3 in DNA: TGTGCCAGCAGCTCAGACAGGGACACTGAAGCTTTCTTT.

This clonotype was counted ten times or more. V usage is TRBV11-2 and J usage is TRBJ2-2; 8 nucleotides align to TRBD1. CDR3 size: 16 residues. Germline values: CDR1 SGHAT, CDR2 FQNNGV. J gave up 7 bases and V 3 bases, and 10 bases lay outside the gene matches. CDR3 sequence: CASSLAGQGNDGELFF. The DNA of the CDR3 is TGTGCCAGCAGCTTGGCTGGACAGGGTAATGACGGGGAGCTGTTTTTT. Variable domain in full (rest from reference TRBV11-2 and TRBJ2-2): EAGVAQSPRYKIIEKRQSVAFWCNPISGHATLYWYQQILGQGPKLLIQFQNNGVVDDSQLPKDRFSAERLKGVDSTLKIQPAKLEDSAVYLCASSLAGQGNDGELFFGEGSRLTVL.

This clonotype was counted ten times or more. V gene TRBV4-2 combines with J gene TRBJ2-5; D remains unclear. The CDR3 sequence is 14 residues long. The germline V gene encodes CDR1 LGHNA and CDR2 YNFKEQ. V was shortened by 3 bases and J by 2 bases, with 10 bases between the two germline ends. The CDR3: CASSQDHRQETQYF. The CDR3 bases are TGTGCCAGCAGCCAGGATCATAGGCAAGAGACCCAGTACTTC.

This clonotype was seen only a few times. This chain uses TRBV6-2 or TRBV6-3 with TRBJ1-2; the D is unclear. The CDR3 loop spans 11 amino acids. V dropped 0 bases and J dropped 9 bases, with 5 bases sitting between them. Per the germline V gene, CDR1 is MNHEY and CDR2 is SVGEGT. The CDR3: CASSYSDSYTF. The CDR3 DNA reads TGTGCCAGCAGTTACTCCGACAGCTACACCTTC.

The chain has TRBV7-9 and TRBJ2-1, with TRBD2 matching 7 bases. This CDR3 spans 15 amino acids. Trimming took 4 bases from V and 9 from J; bases not matched to a gene: 12. Germline CDR1 is SEHNR and CDR2 is FQNEAQ (reference sequence). Written as DNA, the CDR3 is TGTGCCAGCAGCTCCGTCAGTGGGAGGGCTATTGAGCAGTTCTTC. Protein: CASSSVSGRAIEQFF. The whole variable domain, filled in from reference TRBV7-9 and TRBJ2-1, reads DTGVSQNPRHKITKRGQNVTFRCDPISEHNRLYWYRQTLGQGPEFLTYFQNEAQLEKSRLLSDRFSAERPKGSFSTLEIQRTEQGDSAMYLCASSSVSGRAIEQFFGPGTRLTVL.

The rearrangement uses TRBV6-6 and TRBJ1-5; tentatively, D is TRBD1 (6 bases). The CDR3 covers 15 residues. CDR1 MNHNY and CDR2 SVGAGI come from the germline V gene (reference sequence). Between the trimmed V and J ends, which lost 6 bases and 6 bases, there was a span of 18 bases. CDR3 bases: TGTGCCAGCAGCCGACACTTGATAGGGGGTCAGCCCCAGCATTTT. It yields the protein CASSRHLIGGQPQHF.

This clonotype showed up just once. The genes are TRBV5-1 and TRBJ2-1; TRBD2 aligns across 10 bases. Germline V gives CDR1 SGHRS, CDR2 YFSETQ. The CDR3 runs 15 residues. V lost 2 bases to trimming and J lost 10 bases; unmatched junction nucleotides: 9. CDR3 region: CASSFLAGAGGEQFF. In DNA form, the CDR3 reads TGCGCCAGCAGCTTCCTAGCGGGGGCCGGAGGGGAGCAGTTCTTC.

V gene TRBV20-1 combines with J gene TRBJ2-2, with 10 bases that match TRBD2. The CDR3 has 16 residues. The germline CDR1 and CDR2 sequences are DFQATT and SNEGSKA (reference sequence). Trimming at V came to 3 bases and at J to 0 bases, leaving 4 bases not matched to a gene. The CDR3 DNA follows: TGCAGTGCTAGTACTAGCGGGGCTTCGAACACCGGGGAGCTGTTTTTT. This gives the protein CSASTSGASNTGELFF.

The rearrangement joins TRBV12-3 or TRBV12-4 to TRBJ1-2; D is undetermined. The V end was cut by 0 bases, the J end by 4 bases, with 3 bases between. The CDR3 length is 12 residues. The CDR3 here is CASSLAVYGYTF. The CDR3 DNA sequence: TGTGCCAGCAGTTTAGCAGTCTATGGCTACACCTTC.

The sample holds a few counts of this clonotype. The chain combines TRBV15 with TRBJ2-3; D remains ambiguous. Germline V CDR1 and CDR2: LNHNV, YYDKDF (reference sequence). The CDR3 consists of 15 residues. Trimming shortened V by 1 base and J by 5 bases, and 13 bases separated the two germline ends. The CDR3 spells CATSRVPRVGDTQYF. CDR3 in DNA: TGTGCCACCAGCAGAGTCCCGAGAGTGGGAGATACGCAGTATTTT.

This chain joins TRBV4-3 and TRBJ2-1; TRBD2 matches at 7 bases. CDR3 length: 16 residues. Per germline, CDR1 LGHNA and CDR2 YSLEER. The V gene end was trimmed by 0 bases and the J gene end by 0 bases; junction bases not matched to a gene: 2. The CDR3 loop reads CASSQDWGGSYNEQFF. CDR3 coding DNA: TGCGCCAGCAGCCAAGATTGGGGGGGCTCCTACAATGAGCAGTTCTTC.

This chain links TRBV12-3 or TRBV12-4 with TRBJ2-3, with D perhaps TRBD1 (6 bases). Trimming left V 5 bases short and J 2 bases short, with 17 bases between. CDR3 length equals 16 residues. For the CDR3, the DNA is TGTGCCAGCAGTCCTTCTCCTACAGGGATCACAGATACGCAGTATTTT. Its protein product is CASSPSPTGITDTQYF.

This clonotype was seen ten or more times. The CDR3 nucleotides read TGCAGTGCTAGAGATCCTATGCTCGACAGATCGTACGTC. This encodes CSARDPMLDRSYV. The genes are TRBV20-1 and TRBJ2-7, with D maybe TRBD1 (5 bases). The CDR3 covers 13 residues. V lost 0 bases and J 12 bases, leaving 18 bases between the germline ends. Per germline, CDR1 DFQATT and CDR2 SNEGSKA (reference sequence).

This clonotype was detected only a few times. CDR3 region: CASSHESATNEKLFF. The CDR3 nucleotides are TGTGCCAGCAGCCACGAGAGTGCAACTAATGAAAAACTGTTTTTT. V and J are TRBV7-2 and TRBJ1-4; D gene ambiguous. The CDR3 has 15 residues. Trimming took 5 bases from V and 0 from J, leaving 10 bases between them. Per the germline V gene, CDR1 is SGHTA and CDR2 is FQGNSA.

This clonotype was found many times. The gene calls are TRBV5-1 and TRBJ1-3; D not certain. This CDR3 is 13 amino acids long. V lost 0 bases, J lost 5 bases, and 6 bases lay in between. Germline V gives CDR1 SGHRS, CDR2 YFSETQ. Written as DNA, the CDR3 is TGCGCCAGCAGCTTGGATCTCCGAAACACCATATATTTT. This encodes CASSLDLRNTIYF.

The rearrangement links TRBV7-9 to TRBJ1-4; TRBD1 aligns across 10 bases. Losses at the gene ends were 5 bases for V and 7 bases for J; bases not matched to a gene: 4. CDR1 is SEHNR and CDR2 is FQNEAQ in the germline V gene (reference sequence). The CDR3 sequence is 14 residues long. The CDR3 bases are TGTGCCAGCAGCCTGGGACAGGGGCCTGAAAAACTGTTTTTT. Translated, it gives CASSLGQGPEKLFF.

This chain uses TRBV6-1 with TRBJ1-2, with TRBD1 identical over 8 bases. CDR3 length: 12 residues. CDR1 MNHNS and CDR2 SASEGT come from the germline V gene. J was trimmed by 13 bases and V by 4 bases; bases with no gene match: 8. Here the CDR3 DNA reads TGTGCCAGCAGTGGAAGACAGGGGCACTGCACCTTC. Translating gives CASSGRQGHCTF.

This clonotype was counted only a few times. CDR3 bases: TGCGCCAGCAGCTTGGCCCTGGGTCTGGGTGGAAACACCATATATTTT. Translating gives CASSLALGLGGNTIYF. The chain employs TRBV5-1 and TRBJ1-3; D is undetermined. Trimming pared 0 bases from V and 3 bases from J, leaving 13 bases between. CDR3 length: 16 amino acids. The germline V gene encodes CDR1 SGHRS and CDR2 YFSETQ.

This clonotype turned up a few times. V is TRBV3-1 and J is TRBJ1-2, with D perhaps TRBD1 (5 bases). Deletions cut 4 bases from V and 3 bases from J, with 6 bases between. This CDR3 is built from 12 residues. The germline V gene has CDR1 LGHDT and CDR2 YNNKEL (reference sequence). CDR3 in DNA: TGTGCCAGCAGCCGGGGGGACTATGGCTACACCTTC. Amino acid sequence: CASSRGDYGYTF.

In this sample, this clonotype turned up a few times. The chain is built from TRBV29-1 and TRBJ1-2; a possible D gene is TRBD1 (6 bases). Trimming took off 5 bases at V and 4 bases at J, with 8 bases between the two ends. The CDR3 runs to 11 residues. Germline V gene lookup returns CDR1 SQVTM and CDR2 ANQGSEA. CDR3 sequence (DNA): TGCAGCGTTACAGGGCTCTATGGCTACACCTTC. The encoded protein is CSVTGLYGYTF.